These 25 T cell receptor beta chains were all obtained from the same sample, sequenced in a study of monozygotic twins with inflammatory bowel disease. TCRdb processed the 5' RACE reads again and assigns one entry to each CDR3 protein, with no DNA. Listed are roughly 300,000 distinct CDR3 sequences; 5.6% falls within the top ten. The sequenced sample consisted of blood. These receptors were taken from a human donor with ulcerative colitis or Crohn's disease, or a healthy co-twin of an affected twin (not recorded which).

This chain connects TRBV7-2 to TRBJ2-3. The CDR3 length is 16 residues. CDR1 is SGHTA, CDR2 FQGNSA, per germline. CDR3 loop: CASSLMLWGTTDTQYF. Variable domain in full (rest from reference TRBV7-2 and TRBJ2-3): GAGVSQSPSNKVTEKGKDVELRCDPISGHTALYWYRQSLGQGLEFLIYFQGNSAPDKSGLPSDRFSAERTGGSVSTLTIQRTQQEDSAVYLCASSLMLWGTTDTQYFGPGTRLTVL.

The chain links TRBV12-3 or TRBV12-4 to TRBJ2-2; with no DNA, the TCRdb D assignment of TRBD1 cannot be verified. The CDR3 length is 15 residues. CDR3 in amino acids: CASSLDGGNTGELFF.

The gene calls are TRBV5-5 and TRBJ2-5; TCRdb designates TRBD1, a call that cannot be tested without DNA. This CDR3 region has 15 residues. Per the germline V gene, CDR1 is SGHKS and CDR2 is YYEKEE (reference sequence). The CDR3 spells CASSSTLTGLETQYF.

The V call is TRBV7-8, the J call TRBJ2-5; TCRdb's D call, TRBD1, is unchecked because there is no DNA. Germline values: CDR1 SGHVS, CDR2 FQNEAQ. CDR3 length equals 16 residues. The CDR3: CASSTRDRGRQETQYF.

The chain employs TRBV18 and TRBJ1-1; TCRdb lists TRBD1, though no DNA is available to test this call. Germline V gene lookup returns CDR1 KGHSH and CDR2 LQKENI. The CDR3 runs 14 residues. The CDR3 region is CASSPGGGLTEAFF.

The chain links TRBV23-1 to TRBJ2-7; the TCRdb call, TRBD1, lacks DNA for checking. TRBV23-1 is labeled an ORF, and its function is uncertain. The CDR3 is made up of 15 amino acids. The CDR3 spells CASSQSGTGVYEQYF.

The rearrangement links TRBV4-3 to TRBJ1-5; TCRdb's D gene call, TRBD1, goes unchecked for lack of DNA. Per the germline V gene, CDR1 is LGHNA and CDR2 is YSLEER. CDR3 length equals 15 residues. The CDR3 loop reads CASSQDGTENQPQHF.

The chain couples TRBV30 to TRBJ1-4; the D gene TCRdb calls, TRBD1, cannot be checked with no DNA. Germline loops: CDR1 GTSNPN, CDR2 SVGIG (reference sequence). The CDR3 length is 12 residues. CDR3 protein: CAWSGGNEKLFF. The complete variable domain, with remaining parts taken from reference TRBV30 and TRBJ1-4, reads SQTIHQWPATLVQPVGSPLSLECTVEGTSNPNLYWYRQAAGRGLQLLFYSVGIGQISSEVPQNLSASRPQDRQFILSSKKLLLSDSGFYLCAWSGGNEKLFFGSGTQLSVL.

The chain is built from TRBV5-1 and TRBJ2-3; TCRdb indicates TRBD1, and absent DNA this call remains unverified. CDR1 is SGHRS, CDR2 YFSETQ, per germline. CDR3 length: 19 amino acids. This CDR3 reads CASSLVPFGAAPSTDTQYF. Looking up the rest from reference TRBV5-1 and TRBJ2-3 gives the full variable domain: KAGVTQTPRYLIKTRGQQVTLSCSPISGHRSVSWYQQTPGQGLQFLFEYFSETQRNKGNFPGRFSGRQFSNSRSEMNVSTLELGDSALYLCASSLVPFGAAPSTDTQYFGPGTRLTVL.

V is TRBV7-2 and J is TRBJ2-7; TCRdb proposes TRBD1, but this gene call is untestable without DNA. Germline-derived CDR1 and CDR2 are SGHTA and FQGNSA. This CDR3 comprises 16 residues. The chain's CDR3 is CASSLAGAGGTYEQYF.

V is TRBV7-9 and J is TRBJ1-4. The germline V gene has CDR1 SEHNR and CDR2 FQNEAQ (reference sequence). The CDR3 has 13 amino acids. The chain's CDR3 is CASSRVGGEKLFF. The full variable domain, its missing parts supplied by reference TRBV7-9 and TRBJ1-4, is DTGVSQNPRHKITKRGQNVTFRCDPISEHNRLYWYRQTLGQGPEFLTYFQNEAQLEKSRLLSDRFSAERPKGSFSTLEIQRTEQGDSAMYLCASSRVGGEKLFFGSGTQLSVL.

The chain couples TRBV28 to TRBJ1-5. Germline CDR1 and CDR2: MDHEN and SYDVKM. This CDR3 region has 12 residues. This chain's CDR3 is CAICRQNQPQHF.

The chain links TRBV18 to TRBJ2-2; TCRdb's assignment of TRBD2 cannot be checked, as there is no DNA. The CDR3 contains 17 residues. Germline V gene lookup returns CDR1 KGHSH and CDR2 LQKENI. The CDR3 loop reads CASSRTAHQAGPGELFF. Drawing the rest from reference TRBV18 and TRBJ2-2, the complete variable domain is NAGVMQNPRHLVRRRGQEARLRCSPMKGHSHVYWYRQLPEEGLKFMVYLQKENIIDESGMPKERFSAEFPKEGPSILRIQQVVRGDSAAYFCASSRTAHQAGPGELFFGEGSRLTVL.

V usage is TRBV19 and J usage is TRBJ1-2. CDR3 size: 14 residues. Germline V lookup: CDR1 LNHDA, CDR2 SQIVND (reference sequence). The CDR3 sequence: CASTRRGLTYGYTF.

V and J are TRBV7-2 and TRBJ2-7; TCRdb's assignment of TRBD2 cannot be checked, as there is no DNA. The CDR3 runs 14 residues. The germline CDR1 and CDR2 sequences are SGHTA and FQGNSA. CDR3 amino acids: CASSLVGTKNEQYF.

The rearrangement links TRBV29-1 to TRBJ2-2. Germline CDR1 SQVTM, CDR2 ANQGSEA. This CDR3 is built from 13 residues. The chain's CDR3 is CSVESQFSGELFF.

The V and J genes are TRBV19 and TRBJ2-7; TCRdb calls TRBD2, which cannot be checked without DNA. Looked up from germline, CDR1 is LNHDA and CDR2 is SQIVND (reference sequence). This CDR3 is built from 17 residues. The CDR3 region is CASMDLRTGGSVNEQYF.

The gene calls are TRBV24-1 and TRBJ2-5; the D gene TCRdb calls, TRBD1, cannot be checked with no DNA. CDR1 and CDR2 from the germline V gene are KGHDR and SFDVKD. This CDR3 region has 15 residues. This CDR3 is CATSVDRGRSETQYF.

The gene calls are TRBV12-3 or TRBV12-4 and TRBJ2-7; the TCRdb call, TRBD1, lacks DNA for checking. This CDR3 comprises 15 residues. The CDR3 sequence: CASSKGQVPSYEQYF.

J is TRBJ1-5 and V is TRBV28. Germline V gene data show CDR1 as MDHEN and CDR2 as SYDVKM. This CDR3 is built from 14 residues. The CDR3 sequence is CASSWYGTNQPQHF.

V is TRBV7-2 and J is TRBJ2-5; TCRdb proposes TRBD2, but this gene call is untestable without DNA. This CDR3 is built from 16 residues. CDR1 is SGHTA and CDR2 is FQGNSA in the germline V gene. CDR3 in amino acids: CASSLRVGGPQETQYF.

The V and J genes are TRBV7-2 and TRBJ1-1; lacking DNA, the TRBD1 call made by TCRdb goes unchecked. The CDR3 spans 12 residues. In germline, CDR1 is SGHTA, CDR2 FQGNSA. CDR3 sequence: CASSQSRGEAFF.

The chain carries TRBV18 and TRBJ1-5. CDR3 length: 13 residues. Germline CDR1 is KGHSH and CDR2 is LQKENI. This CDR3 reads CASSSDRNQPQHF.

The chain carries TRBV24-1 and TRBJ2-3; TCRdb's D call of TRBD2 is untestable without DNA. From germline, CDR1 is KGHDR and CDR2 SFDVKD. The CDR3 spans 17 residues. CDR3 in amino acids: CATSDTRDYGFADTQYF.

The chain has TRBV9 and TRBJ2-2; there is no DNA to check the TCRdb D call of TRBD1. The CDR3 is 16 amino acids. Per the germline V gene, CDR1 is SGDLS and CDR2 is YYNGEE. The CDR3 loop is CASSVTGQRNTGELFF.